The 23 T cell receptor beta chains presented below share a single source sample, sequenced in a study of neoadjuvant nivolumab and ipilimumab in lung cancer. The repertoire was sequenced with immunoSEQ multiplex PCR; TCRdb's copy has only in-frame clones and lacks some. The table records roughly 13,000 clones, 95% of them present only once. The specimen comprised peripheral blood, sampled after neoadjuvant nivolumab, alone or with ipilimumab, at or shortly before surgery. Receptors were obtained from an adult with non-small cell lung cancer.

This sequence joins TRBV4-2 and TRBJ2-1, with TRBD2 matching 7 bases. J was trimmed by 2 bases and V by 0 bases; bases with no gene match: 4. The CDR3 length is 16 residues. CDR1 and CDR2 from the germline V gene are LGHNA and YNFKEQ. In DNA, the CDR3 is TGTGCCAGCAGCCAAGAGAGCGGGGAAGCCTACAATGAGCAGTTCTTC. Its translation: CASSQESGEAYNEQFF.

This sequence joins TRBV7-9 and TRBJ2-7; 14 bases agree with TRBD2. From germline, CDR1 is SEHNR and CDR2 FQNEAQ (reference sequence). V lost 5 bases and J lost 4; bases outside the gene matches: 7. CDR3 length equals 16 residues. CDR3 sequence reads: CASSPRLAGGTYEQYF. CDR3 coding DNA: TGTGCCAGCAGCCCGAGACTAGCGGGAGGGACGTACGAGCAGTACTTC.

The J gene is TRBJ1-1, the V gene TRBV5-4; D is possibly TRBD1 (5 bases). Germline assignment: CDR1 SGHNT and CDR2 YYREEE (reference sequence). The CDR3 totals 18 residues. Trimming shortened V by 1 base and J by 0 bases, and 19 bases separated the two germline ends. DNA of the CDR3: TGTGCCAGCAGCTTGTTGGGGCAGGGCTCGCTAATGAACACTGAAGCTTTCTTT. Translating it yields CASSLLGQGSLMNTEAFF.

The rearrangement uses TRBV10-3 and TRBJ2-3, with D hard to call. Trimming removed 8 bases from V and 1 base from J, with 1 base in between. Germline V gene sequence: CDR1 ENHRY, CDR2 SYGVKD. There are 10 residues in the CDR3. The CDR3 region has the DNA TGTGCCATCGGCACAGATACGCAGTATTTT. Amino acid sequence: CAIGTDTQYF.

The rearrangement links TRBV29-1 to TRBJ2-2, with D maybe TRBD1 (5 bases). The CDR3 runs 15 residues. Germline lookup yields CDR1 SQVTM and CDR2 ANQGSEA. V was shortened by 8 bases and J by 4 bases, with 20 bases between the two germline ends. CDR3 sequence reads: CSPVILRVGTGELFF. The CDR3 DNA sequence: TGCAGCCCAGTAATTCTCAGGGTAGGCACCGGGGAGCTGTTTTTT.

This chain links TRBV7-3 with TRBJ2-2; possibly TRBD2 for D (6 bases). The germline V gene has CDR1 SGHTA and CDR2 FQGTGA. This CDR3 is built from 12 residues. V was trimmed by 4 bases and J by 8 bases, leaving 8 bases between them. The CDR3 DNA reads TGTGCCAGCAGCTCGGACTATGGGGAGCTGTTTTTT. Translating it yields CASSSDYGELFF.

The gene calls are TRBV5-1 and TRBJ2-1, with no clear D. The germline gives CDR1 SGHRS, CDR2 YFSETQ. V lost 0 bases, J lost 0 bases, and 10 bases lay in between. CDR3 size: 16 residues. CDR3 amino acids: CASSLDRAASYNEQFF. As DNA, the CDR3 is TGCGCCAGCAGCTTGGACCGGGCGGCCTCCTACAATGAGCAGTTCTTC.

This clone was counted once. The chain couples TRBV7-9 to TRBJ2-5; a weak D match, TRBD2 (5 bases). CDR3 size: 15 residues. Trimming shortened V by 2 bases and J by 1 base, and 11 bases separated the two germline ends. From germline, CDR1 is SEHNR and CDR2 FQNEAQ (reference sequence). For the CDR3, the DNA is TGTGCCAGCAGCTTACTAGGCGGGTTCCAAGAGACCCAGTACTTC. Protein: CASSLLGGFQETQYF.

The J gene is TRBJ2-1, the V gene TRBV18, with 9 bases matching TRBD1. V lost 2 bases to trimming and J lost 6 bases; unmatched junction nucleotides: 5. This CDR3 comprises 15 residues. The germline gives CDR1 KGHSH, CDR2 LQKENI. The CDR3 DNA is TGTGCCAGCTCACCAGGGACAGGGAAAAGCAATGAGCAGTTCTTC. Translation: CASSPGTGKSNEQFF. Filled out from reference TRBV18 and TRBJ2-1, the complete variable domain reads NAGVMQNPRHLVRRRGQEARLRCSPMKGHSHVYWYRQLPEEGLKFMVYLQKENIIDESGMPKERFSAEFPKEGPSILRIQQVVRGDSAAYFCASSPGTGKSNEQFFGPGTRLTVL.

This clone was picked up one time. This rearrangement joins TRBV10-1 to TRBJ2-4, with D perhaps matching TRBD1 (6 bases). Per germline, CDR1 WNHNN and CDR2 SYGVQD (reference sequence). The CDR3 has 18 residues. Trimming pared 4 bases from V and 5 bases from J, leaving 24 bases between. The CDR3 here is CASSGGLTQGFGENIQYF. The CDR3 DNA reads TGCGCCAGCAGTGGAGGATTGACACAGGGCTTTGGGGAAAACATTCAGTACTTC.

The chain links TRBV5-4 to TRBJ2-5; 9 positions match TRBD2. CDR1 and CDR2 from the germline V gene are SGHNT and YYREEE (reference sequence). The CDR3 extends over 16 amino acids. Trimming took 0 bases from V and 1 from J; bases not matched to a gene: 4. The CDR3 coding sequence is TGTGCCAGCAGCTTGGCCCTGACTAGCGGCCAAGAGACCCAGTACTTC. Its protein is CASSLALTSGQETQYF.

The chain carries TRBV2 and TRBJ2-1; 8 bases align to TRBD1. CDR1 and CDR2 from the germline V gene are SNHLY and FYNNEI. Losses at the gene ends were 6 bases for V and 7 bases for J; bases not matched to a gene: 11. The CDR3 runs to 15 residues. The chain's CDR3 is CASRLTGASTNEQFF. In DNA, the CDR3 is TGTGCCAGCAGATTGACAGGGGCATCCACTAATGAGCAGTTCTTC.

The rearrangement joins TRBV7-2 to TRBJ2-7, with D perhaps matching TRBD2 (5 bases). This CDR3 region has 15 residues. Germline values: CDR1 SGHTA, CDR2 FQGNSA. The germline V and J ends were trimmed by 4 bases and 1 base, with 14 bases remaining between them. The CDR3 region has the DNA TGTGCCAGCAGCTCACTCCGGGGTCCATCCTACGAGCAGTACTTC. Translating gives CASSSLRGPSYEQYF. Drawing the rest from reference TRBV7-2 and TRBJ2-7, the complete variable domain is GAGVSQSPSNKVTEKGKDVELRCDPISGHTALYWYRQSLGQGLEFLIYFQGNSAPDKSGLPSDRFSAERTGGSVSTLTIQRTQQEDSAVYLCASSSLRGPSYEQYFGPGTRLTVT.

J is TRBJ2-3 and V is TRBV7-9; D remains unclear. Germline V gives CDR1 SEHNR, CDR2 FQNEAQ (reference sequence). The germline V and J ends were trimmed by 5 bases and 2 bases, with 17 bases remaining between them. The CDR3 totals 16 residues. In DNA form, the CDR3 reads TGTGCCAGCAGCCATGTTCCACGACTGAACACAGATACGCAGTATTTT. Translation gives CASSHVPRLNTDTQYF. The full variable domain, completed using reference TRBV7-9 and TRBJ2-3, is DTGVSQNPRHKITKRGQNVTFRCDPISEHNRLYWYRQTLGQGPEFLTYFQNEAQLEKSRLLSDRFSAERPKGSFSTLEIQRTEQGDSAMYLCASSHVPRLNTDTQYFGPGTRLTVL.

The CDR3 region has the DNA TGCGCCAGCAGCCAAGAGTCCAGCGGGCGAACAGATACGCAGTATTTT. Translation gives CASSQESSGRTDTQYF. V and J are TRBV4-3 and TRBJ2-3, with D perhaps TRBD2 (6 bases). CDR3 length: 16 residues. CDR1 LGHNA and CDR2 YSLEER come from the germline V gene. V shed 0 bases and J shed 3 bases, with 13 bases lying between them.

This clone appeared a single time. The genes are TRBV5-1 and TRBJ1-1; D may be TRBD1 (6 bases). Germline V gene sequence: CDR1 SGHRS, CDR2 YFSETQ. The CDR3 covers 16 residues. The ends were cut back, 4 bases at V and 1 base at J, with 17 bases in the middle. CDR3 sequence reads: CASSRLTTGPNTEAFF. The CDR3 DNA reads TGCGCCAGCAGCAGGCTAACAACAGGGCCGAACACTGAAGCTTTCTTT.

The V call is TRBV7-9, the J call TRBJ1-1; D unresolved. The CDR3 has 12 residues. Trimming took 2 bases from V and 1 from J, leaving 2 bases between them. The germline CDR1 and CDR2 sequences are SEHNR and FQNEAQ (reference sequence). The CDR3 is CASSLWNTEAFF. CDR3 DNA: TGTGCCAGCAGCTTATGGAACACTGAAGCTTTCTTT.

V gene TRBV2 combines with J gene TRBJ2-5; 7 bases map to TRBD1. The CDR3 extends over 14 amino acids. Germline V CDR1 and CDR2: SNHLY, FYNNEI. Trimming at V came to 7 bases and at J to 1 base, leaving 6 bases not matched to a gene. The CDR3 nucleotides read TGTGCCAGCACTGGGGACAGATCCCAAGAGACCCAGTACTTC. As protein: CASTGDRSQETQYF.

This chain uses TRBV10-3 with TRBJ2-2; D tentatively reads TRBD1 or TRBD2 (6 bases each). The germline V and J ends were trimmed by 6 bases and 1 base, with 18 bases remaining between them. The V gene's germline CDR1 is ENHRY and CDR2 SYGVKD. This CDR3 has 17 amino acids. The CDR3 here is CAIRRDTSLGNTGELFF. CDR3 sequence (DNA): TGTGCCATCAGGCGGGACACCAGTTTGGGGAACACCGGGGAGCTGTTTTTT.

The rearrangement joins TRBV4-3 to TRBJ2-6; D is perhaps TRBD1 (6 bases). The CDR3 totals 17 residues. The germline V and J ends were trimmed by 4 bases and 0 bases, with 13 bases remaining between them. Germline CDR1 is LGHNA and CDR2 is YSLEER. CDR3 residues: CASSLQLRGSGANVLTF. CDR3 DNA sequence: TGCGCCAGCAGCCTACAACTCAGGGGCTCTGGGGCCAACGTCCTGACTTTC.

The J gene is TRBJ1-2, the V gene TRBV7-9, with 9 bases lining up with TRBD1. The CDR3 is 13 amino acids. V shed 1 base, J shed 7 bases, and the junction held 1 base outside the gene matches. Germline V gene data show CDR1 as SEHNR and CDR2 as FQNEAQ (reference sequence). CDR3 nucleotide sequence: TGTGCCAGCAGCTTAGACAGGGGGCTTGGCTACACCTTC. As protein: CASSLDRGLGYTF.

The chain is built from TRBV19 and TRBJ1-2; 10 bases agree with TRBD1. The CDR3 is made up of 15 amino acids. With 4 bases clipped from V and 10 bases from J, the junction kept 12 bases outside the gene matches. Germline CDR1 and CDR2: LNHDA and SQIVND (reference sequence). The DNA for the CDR3 is TGTGCCAGTAGTACCTGGGCCCAGACAGGGGGCGCCTACACCTTC. Protein product: CASSTWAQTGGAYTF. The full variable domain, in which reference TRBV19 and TRBJ1-2 provide the parts outside the CDR3, is DGGITQSPKYLFRKEGQNVTLSCEQNLNHDAMYWYRQDPGQGLRLIYYSQIVNDFQKGDIAEGYSVSREKKESFPLTVTSAQKNPTAFYLCASSTWAQTGGAYTFGSGTRLTVV.

The chain links TRBV4-3 to TRBJ2-7; 10 bases fit TRBD2. In germline, CDR1 is LGHNA, CDR2 YSLEER. With V trimmed by 0 bases and J by 1 base, 6 bases remained unmatched. CDR3 length equals 17 residues. In DNA, the CDR3 is TGCGCCAGCAGCCAAGAACGGACTAGCGGAGAATCCTACGAGCAGTACTTC. The encoded protein is CASSQERTSGESYEQYF.